The 16 T cell receptor beta chains in this list originate from one sample, sequenced in a study of CD8 T cells in Susac syndrome. With random hexamers, reverse transcription was performed on roughly 0.5 to 1 ug of RNA. TCRdb redid the calling of the immunoSEQ multiplex PCR reads with MiXCR, one entry per CDR3 protein. The sample has fewer than 300,000 distinct CDR3 sequences, roughly 85% seen once. The specimen was CD8+ T cells from PBMCs. Receptors were obtained from a human donor with multiple sclerosis.

This clonotype has just a few counts. The chain combines TRBV5-1 with TRBJ2-5; D is possibly TRBD1 (5 bases). This CDR3 has 12 amino acids. V was shortened by 7 bases and J by 2 bases, with 9 bases between the two germline ends. In germline, CDR1 is SGHRS, CDR2 YFSETQ. This CDR3 reads CASGAKQETQYF. The CDR3 DNA is TGCGCCAGCGGGGCAAAGCAAGAGACCCAGTACTTC. Complete variable domain (other parts from reference TRBV5-1 and TRBJ2-5): KAGVTQTPRYLIKTRGQQVTLSCSPISGHRSVSWYQQTPGQGLQFLFEYFSETQRNKGNFPGRFSGRQFSNSRSEMNVSTLELGDSALYLCASGAKQETQYFGPGTRLLVL.

The rearrangement joins TRBV27 to TRBJ2-7, with 7 bases fitting TRBD1. The V and J ends lost 4 bases and 7 bases, in that order; junction bases with no gene match: 7. The germline V gene encodes CDR1 MNHEY and CDR2 SMNVEV (reference sequence). This CDR3 contains 13 residues. The CDR3 region is CASSYRTGREQYF. The CDR3, as DNA: TGTGCCAGCAGTTACCGGACAGGACGGGAGCAGTACTTC.

This chain joins TRBV5-1 and TRBJ2-2; D is possibly TRBD1 (6 bases). The germline V and J ends were trimmed by 0 bases and 1 base, with 7 bases remaining between them. The CDR3 extends over 15 amino acids. Germline V gives CDR1 SGHRS, CDR2 YFSETQ. CDR3 sequence reads: CASSLAGVNTGELFF. The CDR3 DNA sequence: TGCGCCAGCAGCTTGGCAGGGGTGAACACCGGGGAGCTGTTTTTT.

The J gene is TRBJ1-1, the V gene TRBV9, with D perhaps TRBD1 (6 bases). Germline loops: CDR1 SGDLS, CDR2 YYNGEE. This CDR3 is 16 amino acids long. V gave up 0 bases and J gave up 0 bases, with 12 bases separating them. The CDR3 region has the DNA TGTGCCAGCAGCGTAGGGCAGGGGAGATTGAACACTGAAGCTTTCTTT. Residues: CASSVGQGRLNTEAFF.

The chain couples TRBV5-1 to TRBJ1-2; D is perhaps TRBD1 (5 bases). CDR3 length equals 16 residues. Germline CDR1 is SGHRS and CDR2 is YFSETQ. V shed 4 bases and J shed 0 bases, with 16 bases lying between them. CDR3 bases: TGCGCCAGCAGCGTCCCGTCCGGGGACGCTAACTATGGCTACACCTTC. Amino acid sequence: CASSVPSGDANYGYTF.

J is TRBJ2-2 and V is TRBV11-1, with TRBD2 as a possible D gene (6 bases). This CDR3 comprises 20 residues. V lost 9 bases, J lost 6 bases, and 35 bases lay in between. In germline, CDR1 is SGHAT, CDR2 FQDESV (reference sequence). The DNA for the CDR3 is TGTGCCAGTCCTAAGACCGGGGTTGAGGGAGTGGAGGGCAACGCCGGGGAGCTGTTTTTT. This gives the protein CASPKTGVEGVEGNAGELFF.

V is TRBV20-1 and J is TRBJ2-1; D is unresolved. Per the germline V gene, CDR1 is DFQATT and CDR2 is SNEGSKA (reference sequence). The CDR3 contains 16 residues. V gave up 0 bases and J gave up 0 bases, with 12 bases separating them. The CDR3: CSARDHSLSSYNEQFF. The CDR3 nucleotides read TGCAGTGCTAGAGATCACTCACTAAGCTCCTACAATGAGCAGTTCTTC.

The chain links TRBV27 to TRBJ1-6, with TRBD1 matching 7 bases. Germline values: CDR1 MNHEY, CDR2 SMNVEV (reference sequence). CDR3 length: 14 amino acids. J was trimmed by 7 bases and V by 4 bases; bases with no gene match: 4. The CDR3 region is CASSSRTGNSPLHF. As DNA, the CDR3 is TGTGCCAGCAGTTCCCGGACAGGAAATTCACCCCTCCACTTT.

This clonotype was counted once. This chain's CDR3 is CASSLELALGYEQYF. The CDR3 region has the DNA TGTGCCAGCAGCTTGGAGCTAGCTCTGGGCTACGAGCAGTACTTC. This chain links TRBV5-5 with TRBJ2-7; perhaps TRBD2 as D (5 bases). The V end was cut by 0 bases, the J end by 3 bases, with 13 bases between. The CDR3 loop spans 15 amino acids. Germline V gene data show CDR1 as SGHKS and CDR2 as YYEKEE (reference sequence).

The chain combines TRBV9 with TRBJ2-3, with 9 nucleotides matching TRBD2. Germline V gives CDR1 SGDLS, CDR2 YYNGEE. This CDR3 has 17 amino acids. With 1 base clipped from V and 4 bases from J, the junction kept 10 bases outside the gene matches. DNA for the CDR3: TGTGCCAGCAGCGTATCGCTAGCGGGGCCAAGGGCAGATACGCAGTATTTT. The encoded protein is CASSVSLAGPRADTQYF. Variable domain in full (rest from reference TRBV9 and TRBJ2-3): DSGVTQTPKHLITATGQRVTLRCSPRSGDLSVYWYQQSLDQGLQFLIQYYNGEERAKGNILERFSAQQFPDLHSELNLSSLELGDSALYFCASSVSLAGPRADTQYFGPGTRLTVL.

The rearrangement joins TRBV29-1 to TRBJ1-1; possible D gene TRBD1, 5 bases. The V end was cut by 8 bases, the J end by 7 bases, with 14 bases between. Germline CDR1 is SQVTM and CDR2 is ANQGSEA. The CDR3 length is 11 residues. This chain's CDR3 is CSWRGIGEAFF. In DNA form, the CDR3 reads TGCAGCTGGAGGGGTATCGGTGAAGCTTTCTTT. Full variable domain (remainder filled in from reference TRBV29-1 and TRBJ1-1): SAVISQKPSRDICQRGTSLTIQCQVDSQVTMMFWYRQQPGQSLTLIATANQGSEATYESGFVIDKFPISRPNLTFSTLTVSNMSPEDSSIYLCSWRGIGEAFFGQGTRLTVV.

The chain joins TRBV29-1 to TRBJ1-2; D possibly corresponds to TRBD1 (6 bases). The V and J ends lost 3 bases and 5 bases respectively, with 16 bases between them. The CDR3 is 14 amino acids. Germline CDR1 reads SQVTM; CDR2 reads ANQGSEA. Written as DNA, the CDR3 is TGCAGCGTTGAGGGGGCTGGGGGGTATTATGGCTACACCTTC. It codes for CSVEGAGGYYGYTF. Full variable domain (outside the CDR3, taken from reference TRBV29-1 and TRBJ1-2): SAVISQKPSRDICQRGTSLTIQCQVDSQVTMMFWYRQQPGQSLTLIATANQGSEATYESGFVIDKFPISRPNLTFSTLTVSNMSPEDSSIYLCSVEGAGGYYGYTFGSGTRLTVV.

This clonotype came up a few times. This chain uses TRBV27 with TRBJ2-1; D not resolved. Trimming cost V 6 bases and J 9 bases, with 3 bases left between them. Germline CDR1 is MNHEY and CDR2 is SMNVEV (reference sequence). The CDR3 contains 9 residues. As DNA, the CDR3 is TGTGCCAGCAGGGTTGAGCAGTTCTTC. Its protein is CASRVEQFF.

In this sample, this clonotype turned up a few times. The rearrangement links TRBV7-9 to TRBJ2-6; TRBD2 is a possible D gene (6 bases). This CDR3 has 16 amino acids. Trimming stripped 0 bases from V and 4 bases from J, with 10 bases between. The germline gives CDR1 SEHNR, CDR2 FQNEAQ (reference sequence). DNA of the CDR3: TGTGCCAGCAGCTTAGCGGGGGGATCCGGGGCCAACGTCCTGACTTTC. This translates into CASSLAGGSGANVLTF. The variable domain in full, with the rest retrieved from reference TRBV7-9 and TRBJ2-6, is DTGVSQNPRHKITKRGQNVTFRCDPISEHNRLYWYRQTLGQGPEFLTYFQNEAQLEKSRLLSDRFSAERPKGSFSTLEIQRTEQGDSAMYLCASSLAGGSGANVLTFGAGSRLTVL.

In this sample, this clonotype turned up once. The chain employs TRBV20-1 and TRBJ2-7; 8 nucleotides line up with TRBD2. This CDR3 contains 16 residues. The germline V gene encodes CDR1 DFQATT and CDR2 SNEGSKA (reference sequence). V was clipped by 0 bases and J by 3 bases; unmatched bases: 10. The CDR3 sequence is CSARDLRGTSVYEQYF. CDR3 DNA: TGCAGTGCTAGAGATCTTAGGGGGACTAGTGTCTACGAGCAGTACTTC.

Only one count was recorded for this clonotype. V gene TRBV6-1 combines with J gene TRBJ2-3; 7 bases are a match to TRBD2. V was clipped by 1 base and J by 4 bases; unmatched bases: 5. Per germline, CDR1 MNHNS and CDR2 SASEGT. The CDR3 runs 15 residues. The CDR3, as DNA: TGTGCCAGCAGTGAAGTAAGCGGGAAGCCAGATACGCAGTATTTT. Amino acid sequence: CASSEVSGKPDTQYF.